Each of the 18 T cell receptor beta chains below was sequenced from the same sample in a study of T cells after yellow fever vaccination. From the 5' RACE reads, TCRdb called clonotypes with MiXCR, one entry per CDR3 protein. The table includes more than 350,000 distinct CDR3 sequences, roughly 10% detected once. The sequenced sample was PBMCs, obtained on the day of the first yellow fever vaccination. Receptors were obtained from a man younger than 30 who received the YFV17D yellow fever vaccine.

V and J are TRBV10-3 and TRBJ2-3; 7 bases line up with TRBD2. CDR3 size: 14 residues. CDR1 is ENHRY and CDR2 is SYGVKD in the germline V gene. J lost 4 bases, V lost 6 bases, and 7 bases had no gene match. Here the CDR3 DNA reads TGTGCCATCAGGCAAGCGGGGTCCCCAGATACGCAGTATTTT. It yields the protein CAIRQAGSPDTQYF.

This rearrangement joins TRBV7-9 to TRBJ1-6; D unresolved. The CDR3 runs 11 residues. Trimming cost V 2 bases and J 10 bases, with 3 bases left between them. From germline, CDR1 is SEHNR and CDR2 FQNEAQ (reference sequence). For the CDR3, the DNA is TGTGCCAGCAGCTTATACTCACCCCTCCACTTT. As protein: CASSLYSPLHF. The full variable domain, in which reference TRBV7-9 and TRBJ1-6 provide the parts outside the CDR3, is DTGVSQNPRHKITKRGQNVTFRCDPISEHNRLYWYRQTLGQGPEFLTYFQNEAQLEKSRLLSDRFSAERPKGSFSTLEIQRTEQGDSAMYLCASSLYSPLHFGNGTRLTVT.

J is TRBJ1-2 and V is TRBV7-2; D ambiguous. The CDR3 contains 12 residues. CDR1 is SGHTA, CDR2 FQGNSA, per germline. V was clipped by 1 base and J by 8 bases, with 8 bases between them. The CDR3 here is CASSLDGRGYTF. The CDR3 DNA reads TGTGCCAGCAGCTTAGACGGGCGCGGCTACACCTTC.

This clonotype has more than one count but fewer than ten. The V call is TRBV12-3 or TRBV12-4, the J call TRBJ2-7; D not certain. Trimming pared 5 bases from V and 6 bases from J, leaving 14 bases between. The CDR3 is made up of 13 amino acids. CDR3 residues: CASSPGPPSEQYF. The CDR3, as DNA: TGTGCCAGCAGTCCCGGACCCCCCTCCGAGCAGTACTTC.

This chain uses TRBV2 with TRBJ2-1; 7 bases are a match to TRBD2. With 6 bases clipped from V and 6 bases from J, the junction kept 8 bases outside the gene matches. The CDR3 contains 14 residues. Germline-derived CDR1 and CDR2 are SNHLY and FYNNEI. CDR3 region: CASRVSWGGNEQFF. In nucleotides, the CDR3 is TGTGCCAGCAGGGTCTCCTGGGGGGGCAATGAGCAGTTCTTC. The full variable domain, completed using reference TRBV2 and TRBJ2-1, is EPEVTQTPSHQVTQMGQEVILRCVPISNHLYFYWYRQILGQKVEFLVSFYNNEISEKSEIFDDQFSVERPDGSNFTLKIRSTKLEDSAMYFCASRVSWGGNEQFFGPGTRLTVL.

The rearrangement links TRBV5-4 to TRBJ2-6; D not resolved. V was pared by 3 bases and J by 4 bases, with 11 bases between. Germline V CDR1 and CDR2: SGHNT, YYREEE (reference sequence). The CDR3 has 15 amino acids. For the CDR3, the DNA is TGTGCCAGCAGCTATGACCTTTCCGGGGCCAACGTCCTGACTTTC. Its protein is CASSYDLSGANVLTF.

This clonotype was seen more than once but under ten times. The V call is TRBV7-6, the J call TRBJ2-3; possibly TRBD1 or TRBD2 for D (5 bases each). CDR1 is SGHVS, CDR2 FNYEAQ, per germline. Trimming left V 5 bases short and J 6 bases short, with 15 bases between. The CDR3 has 14 residues. The CDR3 region is CASSRGGLPDTQYF. DNA of the CDR3: TGTGCCAGCAGCAGGGGCGGGCTGCCGGATACGCAGTATTTT.

This clonotype was seen many times. The gene calls are TRBV5-1 and TRBJ1-1; the D is unclear. Trimming took 4 bases from V and 7 from J, leaving 17 bases between them. This CDR3 has 14 amino acids. Germline V gives CDR1 SGHRS, CDR2 YFSETQ. CDR3 coding DNA: TGCGCCAGCAGCGGCTCCGGGCCATTAAATGAAGCTTTCTTT. Translating gives CASSGSGPLNEAFF.

The chain is built from TRBV4-3 and TRBJ2-3; D possibly corresponds to TRBD2 (6 bases). Germline CDR1 is LGHNA and CDR2 is YSLEER. V lost 0 bases and J 3 bases, leaving 16 bases between the germline ends. The CDR3 has 17 residues. The CDR3 region has the DNA TGCGCCAGCAGCCAAGATTTGGCGGGGAGGAAGACAGATACGCAGTATTTT. Its protein product is CASSQDLAGRKTDTQYF.

This clonotype has a handful of counts. This chain links TRBV12-3 or TRBV12-4 with TRBJ2-7, with no clear D. Trimming left V 3 bases short and J 7 bases short, with 10 bases between. The length of the CDR3 is 12 residues. The CDR3 region has the DNA TGTGCCAGCAGTTTCGACTGGGGAGAGCAGTACGTC. This codes for CASSFDWGEQYV.

There are a few counts of this clonotype. The chain uses TRBV10-3 and TRBJ2-5; 9 nucleotides line up with TRBD1. Per the germline V gene, CDR1 is ENHRY and CDR2 is SYGVKD. J gave up 3 bases and V 3 bases, and 5 bases lay outside the gene matches. CDR3 size: 15 residues. The CDR3 spells CAISESGTGKETQYF. CDR3 coding DNA: TGTGCCATCAGTGAATCCGGGACAGGGAAAGAGACCCAGTACTTC.

This clonotype was found a few times. The chain has TRBV20-1 and TRBJ2-2; D ambiguous. CDR1 is DFQATT and CDR2 is SNEGSKA in the germline V gene (reference sequence). With 6 bases removed from V and 5 bases from J, the gap between germline ends came to 7 bases. The CDR3 spans 11 residues. CDR3 sequence reads: CSAANTGELFF. The CDR3 bases are TGCAGTGCCGCAAATACCGGGGAGCTGTTTTTT.

The rearrangement joins TRBV10-3 to TRBJ2-2; D perhaps matches TRBD1 (5 bases). Per germline, CDR1 ENHRY and CDR2 SYGVKD. CDR3 length equals 14 residues. Trimming took 4 bases from V and 0 from J, leaving 6 bases between them. CDR3 in DNA: TGTGCCATCAGTGGGACACCGAACACCGGGGAGCTGTTTTTT. Translating it yields CAISGTPNTGELFF.

The chain couples TRBV6-2 or TRBV6-3 to TRBJ2-2; 7 bases map to TRBD1. Unmatched junction bases numbered 7, after V lost 0 bases and J lost 6 bases. Germline lookup yields CDR1 MNHEY and CDR2 SVGEGT. The CDR3 is made up of 16 amino acids. The CDR3 coding sequence is TGTGCCAGCAGTTACTCTTTCGGACAGGCCCCCGGGGAGCTGTTTTTT. Amino acids: CASSYSFGQAPGELFF.

The V and J genes are TRBV7-2 and TRBJ1-2; no definite D call. Trimming cost V 1 base and J 1 base, with 10 bases left between them. This CDR3 has 15 residues. Germline assignment: CDR1 SGHTA and CDR2 FQGNSA. Written as DNA, the CDR3 is TGTGCCAGCAGCTTAGTCCCTACAGATAACTATGGCTACACCTTC. It codes for CASSLVPTDNYGYTF.

The table lists this clonotype with a few counts. V gene TRBV11-3 combines with J gene TRBJ2-3; no reliable D call. Germline lookup yields CDR1 SGHNT and CDR2 YENEEA. The V end was cut by 5 bases, the J end by 4 bases, with 16 bases between. The CDR3 covers 15 residues. The CDR3 DNA is TGTGCCAGCAGCAAATCGGGTCCCACAGCAGATACGCAGTATTTT. It specifies CASSKSGPTADTQYF.

This clonotype was counted a few times. The rearrangement links TRBV12-3 or TRBV12-4 to TRBJ1-2; perhaps TRBD1 as D (5 bases). The CDR3 contains 13 residues. V was cut by 3 bases and J by 5 bases, with 10 bases left in between. The CDR3, as DNA: TGTGCCAGCAGTTTTCTCCGACAGTATGGCTACACCTTC. As protein: CASSFLRQYGYTF.

This clonotype was seen more than once but under ten times. The CDR3 region has the DNA TGCAGTGCTAGTGTTGGAACAGTTGACACTGAAGCTTTCTTT. The encoded protein is CSASVGTVDTEAFF. The V call is TRBV20-1, the J call TRBJ1-1; D gene uncertain. Germline V gives CDR1 DFQATT, CDR2 SNEGSKA (reference sequence). V gave up 3 bases and J gave up 3 bases, with 14 bases separating them. The CDR3 spans 14 residues.